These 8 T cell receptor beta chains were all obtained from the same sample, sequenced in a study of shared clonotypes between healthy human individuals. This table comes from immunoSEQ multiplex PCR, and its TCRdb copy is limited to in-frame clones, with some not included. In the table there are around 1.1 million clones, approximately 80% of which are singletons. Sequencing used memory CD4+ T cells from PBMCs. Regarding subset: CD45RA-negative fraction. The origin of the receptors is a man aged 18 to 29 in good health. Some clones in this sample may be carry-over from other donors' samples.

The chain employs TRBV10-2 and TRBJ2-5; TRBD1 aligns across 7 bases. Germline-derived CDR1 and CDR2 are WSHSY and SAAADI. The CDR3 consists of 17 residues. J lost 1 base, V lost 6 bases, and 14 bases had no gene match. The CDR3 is CASRGFSLRGLQETQYF. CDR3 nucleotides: TGCGCCAGCAGAGGGTTCAGTCTAAGGGGGCTCCAAGAGACCCAGTACTTC.

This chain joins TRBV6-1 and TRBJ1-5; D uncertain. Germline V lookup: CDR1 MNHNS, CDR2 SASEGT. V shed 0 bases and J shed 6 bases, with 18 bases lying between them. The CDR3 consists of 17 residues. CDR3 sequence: CASSEARYRGSGQPQHF. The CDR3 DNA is TGTGCCAGCAGTGAAGCTAGATACCGGGGTAGCGGTCAGCCCCAGCATTTT.

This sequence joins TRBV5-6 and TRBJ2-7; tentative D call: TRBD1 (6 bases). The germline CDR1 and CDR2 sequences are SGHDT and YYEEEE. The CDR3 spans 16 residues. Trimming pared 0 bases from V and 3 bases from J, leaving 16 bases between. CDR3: CASSLGPTGLNYEQYF. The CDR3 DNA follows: TGTGCCAGCAGCTTGGGCCCAACAGGGTTAAACTACGAGCAGTACTTC.

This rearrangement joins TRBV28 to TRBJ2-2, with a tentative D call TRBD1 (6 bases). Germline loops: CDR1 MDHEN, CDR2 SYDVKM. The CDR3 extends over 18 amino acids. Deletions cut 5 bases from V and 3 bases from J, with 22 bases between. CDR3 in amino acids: CASSLSKRDQGYTGELFF. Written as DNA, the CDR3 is TGTGCCAGCAGTCTTTCGAAACGTGATCAGGGGTACACCGGGGAGCTGTTTTTT.

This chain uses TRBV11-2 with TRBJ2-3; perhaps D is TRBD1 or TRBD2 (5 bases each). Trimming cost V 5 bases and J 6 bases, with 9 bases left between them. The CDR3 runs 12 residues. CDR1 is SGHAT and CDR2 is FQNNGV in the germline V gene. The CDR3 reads CASSPWGDTQYF. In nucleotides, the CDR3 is TGTGCCAGCAGCCCGTGGGGGGATACGCAGTATTTT.

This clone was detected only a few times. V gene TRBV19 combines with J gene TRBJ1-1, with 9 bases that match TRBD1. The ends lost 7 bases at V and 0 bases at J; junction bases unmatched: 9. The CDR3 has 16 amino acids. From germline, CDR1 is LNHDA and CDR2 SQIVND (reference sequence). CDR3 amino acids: CASTLDRGGMNTEAFF. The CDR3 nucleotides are TGTGCCAGTACCCTGGACAGGGGCGGAATGAACACTGAAGCTTTCTTT. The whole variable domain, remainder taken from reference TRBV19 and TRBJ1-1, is DGGITQSPKYLFRKEGQNVTLSCEQNLNHDAMYWYRQDPGQGLRLIYYSQIVNDFQKGDIAEGYSVSREKKESFPLTVTSAQKNPTAFYLCASTLDRGGMNTEAFFGQGTRLTVV.

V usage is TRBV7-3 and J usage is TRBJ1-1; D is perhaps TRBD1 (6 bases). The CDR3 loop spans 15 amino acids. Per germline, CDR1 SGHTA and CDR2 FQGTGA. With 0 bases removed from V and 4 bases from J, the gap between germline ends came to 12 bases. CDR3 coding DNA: TGTGCCAGCAGCTTAACGGGGGGCAGCGGCACTGAAGCTTTCTTT. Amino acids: CASSLTGGSGTEAFF. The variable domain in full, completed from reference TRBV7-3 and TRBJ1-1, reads GAGVSQTPSNKVTEKGKYVELRCDPISGHTALYWYRQSLGQGPEFLIYFQGTGAADDSGLPNDRFFAVRPEGSVSTLKIQRTERGDSAVYLCASSLTGGSGTEAFFGQGTRLTVV.

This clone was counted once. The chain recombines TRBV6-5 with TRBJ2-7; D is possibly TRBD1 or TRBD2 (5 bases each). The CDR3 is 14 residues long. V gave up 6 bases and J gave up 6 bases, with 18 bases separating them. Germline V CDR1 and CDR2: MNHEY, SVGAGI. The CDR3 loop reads CASRALGVGSEQYF. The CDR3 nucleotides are TGTGCCAGCAGAGCTCTGGGGGTCGGCAGCGAGCAGTACTTC.